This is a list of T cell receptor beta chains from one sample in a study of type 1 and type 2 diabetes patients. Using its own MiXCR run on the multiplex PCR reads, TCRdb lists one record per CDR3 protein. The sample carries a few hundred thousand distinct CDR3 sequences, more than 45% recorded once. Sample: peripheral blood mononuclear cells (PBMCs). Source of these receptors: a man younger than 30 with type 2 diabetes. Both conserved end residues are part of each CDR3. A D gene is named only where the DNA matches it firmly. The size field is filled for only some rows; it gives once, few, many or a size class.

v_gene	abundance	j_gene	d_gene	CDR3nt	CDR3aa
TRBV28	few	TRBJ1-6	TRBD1	TGTGCCAGCAGACAGGGGGTTTCGGGATCACCCCTCCACTTT	CASRQGVSGSPLHF
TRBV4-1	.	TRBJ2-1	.	TGCGCCAGCAGCGACCGGGACACCTACAATGAGCAGTTCTTC	CASSDRDTYNEQFF
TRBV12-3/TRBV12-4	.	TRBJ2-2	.	TGTGCCAGCAGCTCCCGCGGGGAGCTGTTTTTT	CASSSRGELFF
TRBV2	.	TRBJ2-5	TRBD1	TGTGCCAGCTCAGGGGGCCTCGAGGGGGAGACCCAGTACTTC	CASSGGLEGETQYF
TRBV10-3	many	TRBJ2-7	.	TGTGCCATCAGTGAGTGGGGCTACGAGCAGTACTTC	CAISEWGYEQYF
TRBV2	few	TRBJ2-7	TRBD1	TGTGCCAGCAGTGGGACAGGGACCTACGAGCAGTACTTC	CASSGTGTYEQYF
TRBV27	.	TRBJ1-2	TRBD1	TGTGCCAGCAGGTCGACAGGGGGGGATGGTAACTATGGCTACACCTTC	CASRSTGGDGNYGYTF
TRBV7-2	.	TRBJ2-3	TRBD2	TGTGCCAACAGCTTAGGTTCGCGGGGGGGAGGCACAGATACGCAGTATTTT	CANSLGSRGGGTDTQYF
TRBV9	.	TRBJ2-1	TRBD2	TGTGCCAGCAGCGTAGTAGAGACTAGCGCTGAGCAGTTCTTC	CASSVVETSAEQFF
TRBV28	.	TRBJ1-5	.	TGTGCCAGCAGCCCGGGGAACCAGCCCCAGCATTTT	CASSPGNQPQHF
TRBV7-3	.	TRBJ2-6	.	TGTGCCAGCAGCTTAGTAGGGGGGGCACCCTCTGGGGCCAACGTCCTGACTTTC	CASSLVGGAPSGANVLTF
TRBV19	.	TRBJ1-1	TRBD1	TGTGCCAGTAGTGGAGCCTGGACAGGAGGTGAAGCTTTCTTT	CASSGAWTGGEAFF
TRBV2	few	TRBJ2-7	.	TGTGCCAGCAATCAGCGGAGCTCCTACGAGCAGTACTTC	CASNQRSSYEQYF
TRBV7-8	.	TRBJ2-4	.	TGTGCCAGTAGTATAGTTGGAGTAGCCAAAAACATTCAGTACTTC	CASSIVGVAKNIQYF
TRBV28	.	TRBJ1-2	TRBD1	TGTGCCAGTATGGGGTCCGGGACAGGGCTTTATGGCTACACCTTC	CASMGSGTGLYGYTF
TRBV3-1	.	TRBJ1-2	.	TGTGCCAGCACACCGGACGAAGGGGTTGGCTACACCTTC	CASTPDEGVGYTF
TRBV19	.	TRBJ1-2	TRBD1	TGTGCCAGTAGTATAAGAGGACAGGGGAAGGGCTACACCTTC	CASSIRGQGKGYTF